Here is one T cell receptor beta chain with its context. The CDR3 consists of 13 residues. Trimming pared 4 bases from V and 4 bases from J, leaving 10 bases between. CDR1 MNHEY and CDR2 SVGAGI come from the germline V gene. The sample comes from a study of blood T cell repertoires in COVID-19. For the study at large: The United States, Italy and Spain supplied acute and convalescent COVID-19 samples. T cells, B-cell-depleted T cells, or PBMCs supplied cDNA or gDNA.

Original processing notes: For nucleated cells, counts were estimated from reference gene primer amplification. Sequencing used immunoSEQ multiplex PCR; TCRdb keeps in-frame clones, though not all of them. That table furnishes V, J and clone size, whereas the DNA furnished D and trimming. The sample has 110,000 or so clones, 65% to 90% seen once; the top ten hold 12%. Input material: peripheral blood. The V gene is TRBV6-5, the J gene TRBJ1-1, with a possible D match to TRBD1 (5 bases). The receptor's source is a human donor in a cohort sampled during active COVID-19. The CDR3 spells CASSLYRSTEAFF. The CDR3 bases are TGTGCCAGCAGTTTATACAGGAGCACTGAAGCTTTCTTT.